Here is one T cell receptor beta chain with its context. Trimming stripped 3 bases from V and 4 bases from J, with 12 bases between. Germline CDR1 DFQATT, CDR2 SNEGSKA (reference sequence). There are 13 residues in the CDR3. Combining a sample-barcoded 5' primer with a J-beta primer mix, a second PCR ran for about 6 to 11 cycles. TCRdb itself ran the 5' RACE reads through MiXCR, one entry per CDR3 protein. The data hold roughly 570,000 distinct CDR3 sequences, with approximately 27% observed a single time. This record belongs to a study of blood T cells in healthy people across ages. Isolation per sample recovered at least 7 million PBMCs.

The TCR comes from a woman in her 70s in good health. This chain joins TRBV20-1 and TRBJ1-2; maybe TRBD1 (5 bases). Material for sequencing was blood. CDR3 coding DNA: TGCAGTGCTAGCCCCGAGGGGTTCTATGGCTACACCTTC. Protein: CSASPEGFYGYTF.